The T cell receptor (beta chain) under discussion was sequenced for a study of monozygotic twins with inflammatory bowel disease. Whole-study findings and limits: Immunosuppressive treatments were not uniform, and this may have added variability to patient repertoires. Backing was not found for a single strong signal or clonotype associated with IBD.

With regard to this clonotype: Its specificity is not known.

Eight cDNA synthesis reactions were run for every sample. TCRdb re-called the 5' RACE reads, yielding one record per CDR3 amino acid sequence without DNA. The sample is made up of around 380,000 distinct CDR3 sequences, and the top ten hold more than 2% of it. Germline assignment: CDR1 MGHDK and CDR2 SYGVNS. This CDR3 has 20 residues. The clonotype comes from a human donor with ulcerative colitis or Crohn's disease, or a healthy co-twin of an affected twin (not recorded which). The sequencing input was blood. V gene TRBV25-1 combines with J gene TRBJ2-2; TCRdb's assignment of TRBD2 cannot be checked, as there is no DNA. CDR3 sequence reads: CASSEAPGASGLQYTGELFF.